One and the same sample provided the 26 T cell receptor beta chains below, sequenced in a study of T-cell memory formation after mild COVID-19 (dated by TCRdb to 2020 to 2022). Library preparation used 5' RACE. The sequencer was an Illumina NovaSeq 6000. In TCRdb, the public reads were trimmed at Q25 with fastp and aligned with MiXCR, with productive beta chains retained. Rows with a matching CDR3 protein are joined into one entry that keeps the most common DNA and genes. The table for this sample lists around 300,000 distinct CDR3 sequences; roughly 13% of them were counted only once. 20% to 25% of the sample rests with the top ten. Sequencing was done on a sample of PBMCs or a T cell subset sorted from them (not recorded which). The receptor source for this set is a man aged 18 to 30 who had mild COVID-19 (a few samples of this study predate the infection). The sample titles of this study are shuffled in the database, so cell type and time point are left out; the donor was told from shared clones.

In its sample, this clonotype was seen a few times. V usage is TRBV4-2 and J usage is TRBJ1-5, with D unclear. The CDR3 is 13 residues long. V was clipped by 4 bases and J by 4 bases, with 8 bases between them. The germline V gene encodes CDR1 LGHNA and CDR2 YNFKEQ. The CDR3 spells CASSRYKNQPQHF. In nucleotides, the CDR3 is TGTGCCAGCAGCCGATATAAGAATCAGCCCCAGCATTTT.

This clonotype was seen a few times. V gene TRBV27 combines with J gene TRBJ2-7, with D perhaps matching TRBD2 (7 bases). The CDR3 is 16 amino acids. V was pared by 3 bases and J by 3 bases, with 18 bases between. The V gene's germline CDR1 is MNHEY and CDR2 SMNVEV (reference sequence). The CDR3 is CASSFKGGTVRYEQYV. CDR3 nucleotides: TGTGCCAGCAGTTTCAAGGGGGGGACGGTTCGCTACGAGCAGTACGTC.

This chain links TRBV24-1 with TRBJ2-3; D unclear. The CDR3 length is 14 residues. CDR1 KGHDR and CDR2 SFDVKD come from the germline V gene. The V end was cut by 7 bases, the J end by 4 bases, with 14 bases between. The CDR3 DNA reads as TGTGCCACCAGGGACGGGCTGATTTCAGATACGCAGTATTTT. It yields the protein CATRDGLISDTQYF.

A few counts support this clonotype. The chain combines TRBV10-3 with TRBJ2-2, with 8 bases matching TRBD1. This CDR3 comprises 17 residues. The germline V gene encodes CDR1 ENHRY and CDR2 SYGVKD. Trimming at V came to 6 bases and at J to 4 bases, leaving 13 bases not matched to a gene. The CDR3 loop is CAIRGSFGTGVTGELFF. The CDR3 bases are TGTGCCATCAGAGGGAGTTTCGGGACAGGCGTCACCGGGGAGCTGTTTTTT.

This chain joins TRBV2 and TRBJ2-4; 8 positions agree with TRBD1. The CDR3 is 15 amino acids. Germline-derived CDR1 and CDR2 are SNHLY and FYNNEI. The V gene end was trimmed by 0 bases and the J gene end by 7 bases; junction bases not matched to a gene: 5. The CDR3 loop is CASSEADRVGNIQYF. In DNA form, the CDR3 reads TGTGCCAGCAGTGAAGCGGACAGGGTTGGTAACATTCAGTACTTC.

This clonotype has more than one count but fewer than ten. J is TRBJ2-1 and V is TRBV5-1, with 9 bases that match TRBD2. Germline V lookup: CDR1 SGHRS, CDR2 YFSETQ. This CDR3 has 17 amino acids. V dropped 3 bases and J dropped 0; count of bases not matched to a gene: 7. CDR3: CASSSSAGGSSYNEQFF. CDR3 bases: TGCGCCAGCAGCTCGTCAGCGGGGGGAAGCTCCTACAATGAGCAGTTCTTC.

This clonotype occurred a few times. The rearrangement joins TRBV6-8 to TRBJ2-5; D may be TRBD2 (5 bases). The CDR3 sequence is 13 residues long. Germline assignment: CDR1 MNHGY and CDR2 SAAAGT. The V end was cut by 4 bases, the J end by 3 bases, with 9 bases between. The CDR3 here is CASSWGEKETQYF. Here the CDR3 DNA reads TGTGCCAGCAGTTGGGGAGAAAAAGAGACCCAGTACTTC.

This clonotype was seen more than once but under ten times. The chain carries TRBV6-2 or TRBV6-3 and TRBJ1-6; D remains ambiguous. The CDR3 loop spans 15 amino acids. V lost 6 bases and J lost 6, with 15 bases in between. Per the germline V gene, CDR1 is MNHEY and CDR2 is SVGEGT. CDR3: CASRSRVAPNSPLHF. DNA of the CDR3: TGTGCCAGCAGATCCCGGGTCGCCCCTAATTCACCCCTCCACTTT.

The chain couples TRBV20-1 to TRBJ2-1; 15 bases are shared with TRBD2. CDR3 length: 16 residues. CDR1 is DFQATT, CDR2 SNEGSKA, per germline (reference sequence). After removal of 5 bases from V and 3 bases from J, the junction contained 5 bases not matched to a gene. The CDR3 DNA reads TGCAGTGCTCAGGGACTAGCGGGGGGAAACTACAATGAGCAGTTCTTC. It encodes CSAQGLAGGNYNEQFF.

The J gene is TRBJ2-7, the V gene TRBV27; D is possibly TRBD1 (5 bases). CDR3 length: 15 residues. The ends were cut back, 4 bases at V and 2 bases at J, with 15 bases in the middle. Germline CDR1 and CDR2: MNHEY and SMNVEV (reference sequence). CDR3 protein: CASSSLQGTAYEQYF. The DNA of the CDR3 is TGTGCCAGCAGTTCCCTCCAGGGAACCGCCTACGAGCAGTACTTC.

This clonotype was recorded many times. The CDR3 DNA is TGCGCCAGCAGCCCGGACGGGGTTAACACCGGGGAGCTGTTTTTT. Encoded protein: CASSPDGVNTGELFF. The chain links TRBV5-1 to TRBJ2-2, with D perhaps TRBD2 (5 bases). Germline V gives CDR1 SGHRS, CDR2 YFSETQ. The V end was cut by 4 bases, the J end by 2 bases, with 12 bases between. This CDR3 has 15 amino acids.

This clonotype was observed a few times. This chain connects TRBV23-1 to TRBJ2-1; unclear D gene. TRBV23-1 is recorded as an ORF, its role being uncertain. V was trimmed by 6 bases and J by 0 bases, leaving 15 bases between them. There are 16 residues in the CDR3. As DNA, the CDR3 is TGCGCCAGCAGCCACCCCCTACCGAGCTCCTACAATGAGCAGTTCTTC. This encodes CASSHPLPSSYNEQFF.

This chain connects TRBV4-3 to TRBJ2-3, with unresolved D. With 2 bases removed from V and 2 bases from J, the gap between germline ends came to 8 bases. This CDR3 region has 14 residues. Germline V gives CDR1 LGHNA, CDR2 YSLEER. The CDR3 reads CASSQRVSTDTQYF. CDR3 coding DNA: TGCGCCAGCAGCCAACGGGTTTCCACAGATACGCAGTATTTT.

This clonotype was seen a few times. The V and J genes are TRBV9 and TRBJ2-7, with D possibly TRBD1 on 6 matching bases. CDR1 and CDR2 from the germline V gene are SGDLS and YYNGEE. The CDR3 length is 14 residues. Trimming shortened V by 2 bases and J by 6 bases, and 15 bases separated the two germline ends. The CDR3 DNA reads as TGTGCCAGCAGCGTTACAGGGTCCCCTCTCGAGCAGTACTTC. This gives the protein CASSVTGSPLEQYF.

This clonotype was seen more than once but under ten times. The V call is TRBV5-1, the J call TRBJ2-3; 7 bases are shared with TRBD1. The CDR3 contains 15 residues. Germline assignment: CDR1 SGHRS and CDR2 YFSETQ. The J segment lost 4 bases and the V segment lost 4 bases, leaving 9 bases of the junction unmatched. CDR3 residues: CASSATGSGADTQYF. CDR3 nucleotides: TGCGCCAGCAGCGCGACAGGGAGTGGAGCAGATACGCAGTATTTT.

J is TRBJ2-1 and V is TRBV10-3, with TRBD2 matching 8 bases. V lost 10 bases and J lost 6; bases outside the gene matches: 14. Germline V gene sequence: CDR1 ENHRY, CDR2 SYGVKD. The CDR3 is 15 amino acids. CDR3 in amino acids: CATKGAGGIFNEQFF. CDR3 in DNA: TGTGCCACCAAAGGGGCGGGAGGCATCTTCAATGAGCAGTTCTTC.

The sample holds one count of this clonotype. In DNA form, the CDR3 reads TGTGCCAGCAGTTCAACAGGGGGCAGCTTATTCACAGATACGCAGTATTTT. This codes for CASSSTGGSLFTDTQYF. The chain employs TRBV27 and TRBJ2-3; 9 bases line up with TRBD1. CDR1 and CDR2 from the germline V gene are MNHEY and SMNVEV (reference sequence). The CDR3 loop spans 17 amino acids. The V gene end was trimmed by 4 bases and the J gene end by 2 bases; junction bases not matched to a gene: 10.

This clonotype has only a few counts. The chain joins TRBV5-1 to TRBJ2-1, with 7 nucleotides matching TRBD1. Germline CDR1 and CDR2: SGHRS and YFSETQ. The CDR3 spans 15 residues. Germline trimming cut 2 bases from V and 5 bases from J; bases unmatched to any gene: 7. In DNA, the CDR3 is TGCGCCAGCAGCTTTACAGGGGATAATAACAATGAGCAGTTCTTC. Translation gives CASSFTGDNNNEQFF.

CDR3 sequence (DNA): TGTGCCAGCAGCGTAGCGGGCAGGGGGTTAACCGGGGAGCTGTTTTTT. Its translation is CASSVAGRGLTGELFF. The chain recombines TRBV9 with TRBJ2-2; 7 bases agree with TRBD1. This CDR3 is built from 16 residues. The germline CDR1 and CDR2 sequences are SGDLS and YYNGEE. Trimming cost V 0 bases and J 5 bases; bases outside gene matches: 7.

There are a few counts of this clonotype. The chain employs TRBV6-2 or TRBV6-3 and TRBJ1-3, with a weak D call TRBD1 (6 bases). CDR3 length: 19 amino acids. In germline, CDR1 is MNHEY, CDR2 SVGEGT. V gave up 3 bases and J gave up 2 bases, with 23 bases separating them. As DNA, the CDR3 is TGTGCCAGCAGTTATGCGCTCGCAGGGGCCGTCGGGCCTGGAAACACCATATATTTT. Translated: CASSYALAGAVGPGNTIYF.

This clonotype has a count of ten or more. V and J are TRBV7-2 and TRBJ2-5, with D unresolved. In germline, CDR1 is SGHTA, CDR2 FQGNSA. V lost 1 base, J lost 7 bases, and 19 bases lay in between. This CDR3 has 16 residues. The CDR3 sequence is CASSLVAEPLPGTQYF. As DNA, the CDR3 is TGTGCCAGCAGCTTAGTGGCCGAGCCACTCCCCGGGACCCAGTACTTC.

This clonotype was seen only a few times. The rearrangement joins TRBV12-3 or TRBV12-4 to TRBJ1-1, with TRBD1 matching 8 bases. This CDR3 is 17 amino acids long. V shed 2 bases and J 0 bases; nucleotides not matched to a gene: 8. The DNA of the CDR3 is TGTGCCAGCAGTTTAAACAGGGGGGATTTTATGAACACTGAAGCTTTCTTT. Its protein product is CASSLNRGDFMNTEAFF.

This clonotype was detected many times. This chain joins TRBV10-3 and TRBJ1-6; D gene uncertain. Per the germline V gene, CDR1 is ENHRY and CDR2 is SYGVKD. Trimming left V 8 bases short and J 9 bases short, with 20 bases between. This CDR3 is 15 amino acids long. The CDR3 sequence: CAISKGPAIGSPLHF. In DNA, the CDR3 is TGTGCCATCTCCAAGGGCCCGGCCATCGGTTCACCCCTCCACTTT.

This clonotype was recorded at least ten times. The chain links TRBV6-5 to TRBJ2-4, with 8 bases identical to TRBD2. The CDR3 is 19 residues long. Germline V gene data show CDR1 as MNHEY and CDR2 as SVGAGI. The V segment lost 5 bases and the J segment 0 bases; nucleotides outside the gene matches: 15. CDR3 in amino acids: CASSPGRVPQRLAKNIQYF. The CDR3 DNA reads as TGTGCCAGCAGTCCCGGGAGGGTCCCTCAGAGACTAGCCAAAAACATTCAGTACTTC.

The V gene is TRBV5-1, the J gene TRBJ2-2, with 8 positions matching TRBD1. Trimming took 0 bases from V and 9 from J; bases not matched to a gene: 10. Looked up from germline, CDR1 is SGHRS and CDR2 is YFSETQ. The CDR3 sequence is 16 residues long. The CDR3 spells CASSLGILDRVRELFF. The CDR3 DNA is TGCGCCAGCAGCTTGGGCATTCTGGACAGGGTCAGGGAGCTGTTTTTT.

The table lists this clonotype with many counts. V is TRBV29-1 and J is TRBJ2-7, with D tentatively TRBD1 (6 bases). Germline V gene sequence: CDR1 SQVTM, CDR2 ANQGSEA. This CDR3 comprises 13 residues. V lost 6 bases and J 3 bases, leaving 15 bases between the germline ends. The CDR3 sequence: CSVASDRRYEQYV. The CDR3 DNA reads TGCAGCGTGGCCTCCGACAGGCGCTACGAGCAGTACGTC.